This is a list of T cell receptor beta chains from one sample in a study of blood T cell repertoires in COVID-19. Sequencing was performed with immunoSEQ multiplex PCR; in TCRdb, only in-frame clones are kept and a portion is missing. This sample has about 150,000 clones, with around 86% found just once. Sequenced material: PBMCs or T cells enriched from blood (not recorded which). These receptor sequences come from a man aged 45-60 years who had recovered from COVID-19. The CDR3 runs from the conserved cysteine through the conserved F or W. A D gene is named only where the DNA matches it firmly. The listing skips clone size in some rows; elsewhere it reads once, few, many or a size class.

>few|TRBV5-1|TRBJ1-4|TRBD1
CASSLQQGGFGEKLFF
TGCGCCAGCAGCTTGCAACAGGGGGGCTTTGGTGAAAAACTGTTTTTT
>NA|TRBV12-3/TRBV12-4|TRBJ2-5|NA
CASRRDSQETQYF
TGTGCCAGCAGGCGGGACAGCCAAGAGACCCAGTACTTC
>NA|TRBV11-3|TRBJ2-3|NA
CASSLDSSQKITDTQYF
TGTGCCAGCAGCTTGGACAGTTCACAGAAAATCACAGATACGCAGTATTTT
>NA|TRBV6-6|TRBJ1-5|NA
CASTVSRNQPQHF
TGTGCCAGCACCGTTTCCCGCAATCAGCCCCAGCATTTT
>NA|TRBV30|TRBJ1-2|NA
CAWRTGYYGYTF
TGTGCCTGGAGGACTGGTTACTATGGCTACACCTTC
>NA|TRBV29-1|TRBJ2-4|TRBD2
CSVEGERGGDLAKNIQYF
TGCAGCGTTGAAGGGGAGCGGGGGGGAGATCTAGCCAAAAACATTCAGTACTTC
>few|TRBV7-2|TRBJ2-3|NA
CASSFRGDSYTDTQYF
TGTGCCAGCAGCTTTAGGGGGGACAGTTACACAGATACGCAGTATTTT
>NA|TRBV6-2/TRBV6-3|TRBJ1-1|NA
CASSIQLNTEAFF
TGTGCCAGCAGCATACAGTTGAACACTGAAGCTTTCTTT
>NA|TRBV2|TRBJ2-7|TRBD2
CAGTGTSGISEQYF
TGTGCCGGGACCGGGACTAGCGGGATTTCCGAGCAGTACTTC
>NA|TRBV29-1|TRBJ1-1|NA
CSGADRENTEAFF
TGCAGCGGTGCGGACAGAGAGAACACTGAAGCTTTCTTT
>NA|TRBV19|TRBJ2-3|TRBD1
CASRVQGARTDTQYF
TGTGCCAGTAGAGTACAGGGGGCGCGGACAGATACGCAGTATTTT
>once|TRBV5-1|TRBJ1-6|TRBD1
CASTSAQGGNSPLHF
TGCGCCAGCACCTCCGCACAGGGGGGTAATTCACCCCTCCACTTT
>few|TRBV15|TRBJ2-1|NA
CATGSGGAYNEQFF
TGTGCCACCGGGTCTGGGGGCGCCTACAATGAGCAGTTCTTC
>NA|TRBV24-1|TRBJ2-3|TRBD2
CATSETSGRTDTQYF
TGTGCCACCAGTGAAACTAGCGGGCGCACAGATACGCAGTATTTT
>NA|TRBV5-1|TRBJ1-1|TRBD1
CASSPGQGNEAFF
TGCGCCAGCAGCCCGGGACAGGGCAATGAAGCTTTCTTT
>NA|TRBV28|TRBJ1-4|NA
CASSFWDISTNEKLFF
TGTGCCAGCAGTTTTTGGGACATATCAACTAATGAAAAACTGTTTTTT
>NA|TRBV7-9|TRBJ2-3|TRBD2
CASSLVSSGRGTQYF
TGTGCCAGCAGCTTAGTTTCTAGCGGGAGGGGTACGCAGTATTTT
>NA|TRBV4-1|TRBJ2-2|TRBD2
CASSRTSGNTGELFF
TGCGCCAGCAGCCGGACTAGCGGGAACACCGGGGAGCTGTTTTTT
>NA|TRBV5-1|TRBJ1-4|TRBD1
CASSPGQPNEKLFF
TGCGCCAGCAGCCCGGGACAGCCTAATGAAAAACTGTTTTTT
>NA|TRBV14|TRBJ1-1|TRBD1
CASSYRQGSMNTEAFF
TGTGCCAGCAGCTACCGACAGGGCTCTATGAACACTGAAGCTTTCTTT
>NA|TRBV28|TRBJ2-7|TRBD1
CASSPGQGATFSYEQYF
TGTGCCAGCAGTCCGGGACAGGGGGCTACATTCTCCTACGAGCAGTACTTC
>NA|TRBV4-3|TRBJ1-3|NA
CASGPGQSSGNTIYF
TGCGCCAGCGGTCCGGGACAAAGCTCTGGAAACACCATATATTTT
>NA|TRBV6-6|TRBJ2-7|NA
CASSSGLNEQYF
TGTGCCAGCAGCAGCGGGCTAAACGAGCAGTACTTC
>NA|TRBV7-6|TRBJ2-2|TRBD2
CASSPSRLLAGGNTGELFF
TGTGCCAGCAGCCCCAGTCGTCTTTTGGCGGGAGGAAACACCGGGGAGCTGTTTTTT
>NA|TRBV5-3|TRBJ2-1|TRBD2
CARSLVTSGSEGEQFF
TGTGCCAGAAGCTTGGTGACTAGCGGGAGCGAGGGTGAGCAGTTCTTC
>NA|TRBV12-5|TRBJ1-6|NA
CASGYLIGDTSSYNSPLHF
TGTGCTAGTGGTTACCTAATTGGGGACACCAGCTCCTATAATTCACCCCTCCACTTT
>NA|TRBV6-1|TRBJ2-4|NA
CASSEERLSQGGKNIQYF
TGTGCCAGCAGTGAAGAAAGACTTAGCCAGGGGGGTAAAAACATTCAGTACTTC
>NA|TRBV10-3|TRBJ2-1|TRBD2
CATTRELAGLNEQFF
TGTGCCACCACGAGGGAGCTAGCGGGTTTAAATGAGCAGTTCTTC
>NA|TRBV7-2|TRBJ2-2|NA
CASSSKPTLGTNTGELFF
TGTGCCAGCAGCTCCAAACCTACACTAGGCACGAACACCGGGGAGCTGTTTTTT
>NA|TRBV7-3|TRBJ1-2|TRBD1
CASSPTGGSIFYGYTF
TGTGCCAGCAGCCCTACAGGGGGCTCAATCTTCTATGGCTACACCTTC
>once|TRBV6-5|TRBJ1-2|NA
CASSPLGENGYTF
TGTGCCAGCAGTCCCCTAGGAGAAAATGGCTACACCTTC
>NA|TRBV16|TRBJ2-7|NA
CASSQLTYEQYF
TGTGCCAGCAGCCAATTAACCTACGAGCAGTACTTC
>NA|TRBV9|TRBJ2-5|TRBD1
CASSVWTGLQETQYF
TGTGCCAGCAGCGTGTGGACAGGCTTACAAGAGACCCAGTACTTC
>NA|TRBV7-2|TRBJ1-2|NA
CASSLTPPVRGNLYGYTF
TGTGCCAGCAGCTTAACCCCGCCGGTCAGGGGCAACCTCTATGGCTACACCTTC
>NA|TRBV28|TRBJ1-5|NA
CASTNVGGLHQPQHF
TGTGCCAGCACCAATGTCGGGGGGCTCCATCAGCCCCAGCATTTT
>few|TRBV7-8|TRBJ1-6|TRBD1
CASSLSETGLGSPLHF
TGTGCCAGCAGCTTATCTGAGACAGGGCTTGGATCACCCCTCCACTTT
>NA|TRBV18|TRBJ2-1|NA
CASSPRTDLYNEQFF
TGTGCCAGCTCACCACGGACTGATTTATACAATGAGCAGTTCTTC
>NA|TRBV7-9|TRBJ2-1|TRBD1
CASSRTGGYNEQFF
TGTGCCAGCAGCCGGACAGGGGGCTACAATGAGCAGTTCTTC
>NA|TRBV7-2|TRBJ2-5|TRBD1
CASSPRTGSETQYF
TGTGCCAGCAGCCCACGGACAGGAAGTGAGACCCAGTACTTC
>NA|TRBV7-9|TRBJ2-1|NA
CACPGRSYNEQFF
TGTGCCTGCCCGGGGAGGTCCTACAATGAGCAGTTCTTC
>NA|TRBV2|TRBJ2-3|NA
CASSAGFSTDTQYF
TGTGCCAGCAGTGCAGGGTTTAGCACAGATACGCAGTATTTT
>NA|TRBV7-9|TRBJ2-4|TRBD2
CASSLEVVTGTRKNIQYF
TGTGCCAGCAGCTTAGAAGTGGTTACCGGGACTAGGAAAAACATTCAGTACTTC
>NA|TRBV28|TRBJ1-1|NA
CASSHPEGQVAFF
TGTGCCAGCAGCCACCCGGAGGGGCAGGTCGCTTTCTTT
>NA|TRBV28|TRBJ1-3|NA
CASSFSRAGSAGNTIYF
TGTGCCAGCAGTTTTTCTCGTGCGGGGAGCGCTGGAAACACCATATATTTT
>NA|TRBV5-1|TRBJ2-5|TRBD1
CASSGGQGSFEETQYF
TGCGCCAGCAGCGGAGGACAGGGAAGTTTCGAAGAGACCCAGTACTTC
>NA|TRBV18|TRBJ2-3|NA
CASSPGGSTDTQYF
TGTGCCAGCTCACCCGGAGGGTCGACAGATACGCAGTATTTT
>NA|TRBV19|TRBJ2-7|TRBD2
CASSPTSGRLTYEQYF
TGTGCCAGTAGTCCTACTAGCGGGAGGCTCACCTACGAGCAGTACTTC
>NA|TRBV27|TRBJ1-2|TRBD1
CASTGTGAQYTF
TGTGCCAGCACCGGGACAGGGGCCCAATACACCTTC
>NA|TRBV7-6|TRBJ2-1|NA
CASARRNEQFF
TGTGCCAGCGCTAGGCGGAACGAGCAGTTCTTC
>NA|TRBV5-1|TRBJ2-5|NA
CASSGGESKGETQYF
TGCGCCAGCAGCGGCGGTGAAAGCAAGGGGGAGACCCAGTACTTC
>NA|TRBV28|TRBJ2-5|TRBD2
CASSLWKLAGGVETQYF
TGTGCCAGCAGTTTATGGAAACTAGCGGGAGGGGTTGAGACCCAGTACTTC